This T cell receptor beta chain was identified in a study of blood T cell repertoires in COVID-19 (dated by TCRdb to the early 2020s). With respect to the entire study: The collaborator samples originated in the United States, Italy and Spain and spanned the acute and convalescent phases of COVID-19. The material from the prospective study consisted of cDNA or gDNA derived from T cells, B-cell-depleted T cells, or PBMCs. Subjects who had been exposed to COVID-19, were actively infected with it, or had recovered from it provided the deeply sampled blood TCRbeta repertoires that made up the dataset. The repertoires were released in a freely available public database intended as a resource for research on the immune response to SARS-CoV-2. The samples were drawn from the first 160 participants of the ongoing ImmuneRACE study and from over a thousand subjects provided by 6 global collaborators. A de-identified subject ID, COVID-19 status, age in years and sex were almost always included in the sample metadata. HLA class I and class II types, where available, came from metadata supplied by the sample provider rather than from assay-based typing.

Concerning this clone itself: Its target antigen remains unknown. No clone much larger than this one lies a single base away; base qualities are absent.

Results the study describes overall, beyond this receptor: The amount of clinical and demographic metadata varied by source and participant and was provided uncurated.

The immunoSEQ Assay, a bias-controlled multiplex PCR, was used to amplify TCRbeta CDR3 regions from genomic DNA. The study's own analysis went as follows. Within the assay, amplification of reference gene primers was used to estimate how many nucleated cells each sample contained. Sequence reads were collapsed and filtered to measure the absolute abundance of every unique TCRbeta CDR3 rearrangement. For each sample, productive Simpson clonality was calculated as the square root of Simpson's diversity index across productive rearrangements. Held by TCRdb, this immuneACCESS table contains in-frame sequences only and omits some clones. Under half of the omission traces to an unresolved V gene where checked; the cause of the rest is unknown. That table supplies the V and J calls and clone size; D and trimming were determined from the DNA. Here the sample has 65,000 to 70,000 clones; about four fifths occur a single time. The top ten hold over 45% of the sample.

CDR1 is given as SGHTA and CDR2 as FQGNSA, both from the germline V gene. V lost 2 bases and J lost 8 bases; the stretch between them is 10 bases long. The CDR3 numbers 14 residues from cysteine through phenylalanine. CDR3 DNA only is kept here, 42 bases in frame from base 1. Collaborating institutions collected whole blood in K2EDTA tubes following their own protocols. For TCRbeta analysis, collaborator samples were shipped as frozen whole blood, as isolated PBMCs, or as DNA extracted from either sample type. The chain is assembled from TRBV7-2 and TRBJ1-6; no confident D gene assignment can be made. The receptor was derived from a human donor in a cohort sampled during active COVID-19. Sequenced input: peripheral blood. The base sequence is TGTGCCAGCAGCTTATTTAGCCCGGATTCACCCCTCCACTTT. Translated, this gives CASSLFSPDSPLHF.